This TCR beta chain comes out of a study of blood T cells in healthy people across ages. This clonotype was detected ten times or more. The antigen is unknown. CDR3 length: 16 residues. After removal of 0 bases from V and 2 bases from J, the junction contained 5 bases not matched to a gene. In germline, CDR1 is LGHNA, CDR2 YNFKEQ. General study points: A roughly linear fall in TCR beta diversity per million T cells was seen with increasing age.

Together with a sample-barcoded 5' primer, a J-beta primer mix was included in a second PCR lasting about 6 to 11 cycles. MiXCR was run by TCRdb on the 5' RACE reads, yielding one entry per CDR3 protein. The sample carries about 1,000,000 distinct CDR3 sequences, 40% to 45% recorded once. Aged roughly 6 to 100, donors were systemically healthy Caucasians from Russia. The chain joins TRBV4-2 to TRBJ1-2, with TRBD1 matching over 8 bases. This TCR derives from a woman aged 60-70 years in good health. The sequencing sample was made of blood. CDR3 loop: CASSQERTGGNYGYTF. The CDR3 region has the DNA TGTGCCAGCAGCCAAGAGAGAACAGGGGGAAACTATGGCTACACCTTC.